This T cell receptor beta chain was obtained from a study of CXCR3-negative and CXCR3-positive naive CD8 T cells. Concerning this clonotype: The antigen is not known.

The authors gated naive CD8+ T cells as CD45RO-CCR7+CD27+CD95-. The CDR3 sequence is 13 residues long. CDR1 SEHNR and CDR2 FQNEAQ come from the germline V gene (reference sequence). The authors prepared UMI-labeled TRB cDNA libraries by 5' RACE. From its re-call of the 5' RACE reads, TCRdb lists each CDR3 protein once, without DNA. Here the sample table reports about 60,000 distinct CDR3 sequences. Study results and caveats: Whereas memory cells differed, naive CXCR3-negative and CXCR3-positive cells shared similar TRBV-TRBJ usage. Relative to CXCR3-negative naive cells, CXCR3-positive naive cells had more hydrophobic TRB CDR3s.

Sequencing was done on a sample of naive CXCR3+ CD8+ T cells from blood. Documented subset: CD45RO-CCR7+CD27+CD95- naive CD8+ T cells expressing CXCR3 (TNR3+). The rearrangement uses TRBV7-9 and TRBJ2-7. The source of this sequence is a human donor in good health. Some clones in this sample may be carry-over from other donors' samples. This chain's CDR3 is CASSGGGSYEQYF.